This T cell receptor beta chain was observed in a study of blood T cells in healthy people across ages. The second PCR ran roughly 6 to 12 cycles with a sample-barcoded 5' primer and J-beta primers. TCRdb fed the 5' RACE reads into MiXCR, producing one record per CDR3 protein. The table lists 500,000 to 600,000 distinct CDR3 sequences, 25% to 30% of them singletons. This CDR3 is built from 13 residues. Trimming removed 6 bases from V and 6 bases from J, with 14 bases in between. Germline V CDR1 and CDR2: LGHNT, FRNRAP. General observations from the study: Long-lived donors carried more naive CD4+ cells and greater diversity than aged donors.

A word on this clonotype: The antigen is not known.

The sequence was obtained from a woman in her 70s in good health. Sequencing used blood. V gene TRBV12-5 combines with J gene TRBJ1-2, with TRBD1 as a possible D gene (6 bases). This CDR3 reads CASGLGHRHGYTF. In DNA form, the CDR3 reads TGTGCTAGTGGCCTGGGACACCGACATGGCTACACCTTC. The complete variable domain, with remaining parts taken from reference TRBV12-5 and TRBJ1-2, reads DARVTQTPRHKVTEMGQEVTMRCQPILGHNTVFWYRQTMMQGLELLAYFRNRAPLDDSGMPKDRFSAEMPDATLATLKIQPSEPRDSAVYFCASGLGHRHGYTFGSGTRLTVV.